The 23 T cell receptor beta chains reported below all come from one sample, sequenced in a study of shared clonotypes between healthy human individuals. Sequencing was performed with immunoSEQ multiplex PCR; in TCRdb, only in-frame clones are kept and a portion is missing. The repertoire has about a million clones, about 72% of them found once; the top ten carry 0.89%. The sample was memory CD4+ T cells from PBMCs. Subset here: CD45RA-negative fraction. These receptors were obtained from a man aged 18 to 30 in good health. Some clones in this sample may be carry-over from other donors' samples.

Only a few counts were recorded for this clone. This sample also contains other DNA sequences that code for the same CDR3. In nucleotides, the CDR3 is TGTGCCAGCAGCTTGGCGGGAAACAATGAGCAGTTCTTC. Amino acid sequence: CASSLAGNNEQFF. The chain links TRBV7-3 to TRBJ2-1; perhaps TRBD2 as D (6 bases). V was pared by 3 bases and J by 5 bases, with 8 bases between. The CDR3 sequence is 13 residues long. From germline, CDR1 is SGHTA and CDR2 FQGTGA.

The V and J genes are TRBV19 and TRBJ1-2; D not certain. CDR3 length equals 13 residues. V lost 3 bases, J lost 3 bases, and 8 bases lay in between. In germline, CDR1 is LNHDA, CDR2 SQIVND (reference sequence). The CDR3 loop is CASSMVGDYGYTF. The CDR3 DNA reads as TGTGCCAGTAGTATGGTCGGGGACTATGGCTACACCTTC.

V is TRBV28 and J is TRBJ2-2; 8 positions agree with TRBD2. J lost 5 bases, V lost 6 bases, and 5 bases had no gene match. Germline CDR1 and CDR2: MDHEN and SYDVKM. CDR3 length equals 14 residues. In DNA form, the CDR3 reads TGTGCCAGCAGGGAGAGCGGGAGAACCGGGGAGCTGTTTTTT. Amino acids: CASRESGRTGELFF.

This rearrangement joins TRBV30 to TRBJ1-5; TRBD1 agrees at 8 bases. The V segment lost 2 bases and the J segment 16 bases; nucleotides outside the gene matches: 13. Germline loops: CDR1 GTSNPN, CDR2 SVGIG (reference sequence). The CDR3 contains 13 residues. This CDR3 reads CAWSQGAVTPPHF. The CDR3 coding sequence is TGTGCCTGGAGTCAGGGGGCGGTAACCCCCCCCCATTTT.

The rearrangement joins TRBV7-3 to TRBJ2-5, with no clear D. This CDR3 comprises 13 residues. CDR1 SGHTA and CDR2 FQGTGA come from the germline V gene. V dropped 3 bases and J dropped 4 bases, with 9 bases sitting between them. Here the CDR3 reads CASSLGGRETQYF. The CDR3, as DNA: TGTGCCAGCAGCTTGGGTGGGCGAGAGACCCAGTACTTC. The entire variable domain, with the rest obtained from reference TRBV7-3 and TRBJ2-5, is as follows: GAGVSQTPSNKVTEKGKYVELRCDPISGHTALYWYRQSLGQGPEFLIYFQGTGAADDSGLPNDRFFAVRPEGSVSTLKIQRTERGDSAVYLCASSLGGRETQYFGPGTRLLVL.

The J gene is TRBJ1-5, the V gene TRBV2; D call uncertain. Between the trimmed V and J ends, which lost 4 bases and 0 bases, there was a span of 10 bases. Germline V gene sequence: CDR1 SNHLY, CDR2 FYNNEI. The CDR3 runs 15 residues. CDR3 amino acids: CASSAVSASNQPQHF. The CDR3 DNA reads as TGTGCCAGCAGTGCGGTGTCAGCTAGCAATCAGCCCCAGCATTTT.

The gene calls are TRBV9 and TRBJ2-1; 8 nucleotides agree with TRBD2. The CDR3 sequence is 15 residues long. J lost 6 bases, V lost 4 bases, and 9 bases had no gene match. Per germline, CDR1 SGDLS and CDR2 YYNGEE. The chain's CDR3 is CASSTTGGHGNEQFF. Written as DNA, the CDR3 is TGTGCCAGCAGCACCACGGGGGGGCACGGCAATGAGCAGTTCTTC.

Only a few counts were recorded for this clone. The chain links TRBV5-1 to TRBJ1-1; unclear D gene. Trimming stripped 4 bases from V and 1 base from J, with 14 bases between. Germline lookup yields CDR1 SGHRS and CDR2 YFSETQ. CDR3 length: 15 amino acids. CDR3 residues: CASSPQRRGNTEAFF. DNA of the CDR3: TGCGCCAGCAGCCCCCAACGCCGGGGGAACACTGAAGCTTTCTTT. Using reference TRBV5-1 and TRBJ1-1 for the parts outside the CDR3, the full variable domain is KAGVTQTPRYLIKTRGQQVTLSCSPISGHRSVSWYQQTPGQGLQFLFEYFSETQRNKGNFPGRFSGRQFSNSRSEMNVSTLELGDSALYLCASSPQRRGNTEAFFGQGTRLTVV.

Of note for this clone: Additional DNA sequences in this sample encode the identical CDR3. The chain couples TRBV7-6 to TRBJ2-1, with D uncertain. The CDR3 spans 11 residues. Per the germline V gene, CDR1 is SGHVS and CDR2 is FNYEAQ. The germline V and J ends were trimmed by 5 bases and 5 bases, with 4 bases remaining between them. The CDR3 sequence: CASSLNNEQFF. CDR3 in DNA: TGTGCCAGCAGCCTAAACAATGAGCAGTTCTTC.

This clone was detected only once. The genes are TRBV11-3 and TRBJ2-5; 9 bases line up with TRBD1. The CDR3 loop spans 15 amino acids. In germline, CDR1 is SGHNT, CDR2 YENEEA. Trimming cost V 2 bases and J 0 bases; bases outside gene matches: 1. CDR3 in DNA: TGTGCCAGCAGCTTAAGGACAGGGGACCAAGAGACCCAGTACTTC. Translation: CASSLRTGDQETQYF.

V is TRBV7-9 and J is TRBJ2-3, with a tentative D call TRBD2 (6 bases). The CDR3 sequence is 16 residues long. The ends were cut back, 4 bases at V and 1 base at J, with 15 bases in the middle. The germline V gene has CDR1 SEHNR and CDR2 FQNEAQ (reference sequence). Here the CDR3 reads CASSSRRGTGTDTQYF. The CDR3 DNA is TGTGCCAGCAGCTCACGCCGCGGGACTGGCACAGATACGCAGTATTTT.

The J gene is TRBJ1-2, the V gene TRBV11-2, with a possible D match to TRBD1 (6 bases). Trimming removed 5 bases at V and 5 bases at J, with 21 bases between. The CDR3 has 16 amino acids. Germline assignment: CDR1 SGHAT and CDR2 FQNNGV. For the CDR3, the DNA is TGTGCCAGCAGCCCGGGAGGGGGGGGCTTGCGGTATGGCTACACCTTC. Its translation is CASSPGGGGLRYGYTF.

Concerning this clone itself: One end of the junction varies from germline; a read error may be responsible. V gene TRBV6-5 combines with J gene TRBJ2-7, with D perhaps matching TRBD2 (5 bases). The germline gives CDR1 MNHEY, CDR2 SVGAGI. The CDR3 contains 14 residues. The CDR3 DNA follows: TGTGCCAGCAGTCGCACTAGTAGCTCCCACGAGCAGTACTTC. It codes for CASSRTSSSHEQYF.

The chain employs TRBV19 and TRBJ1-2; D unclear. Trimming shortened V by 1 base and J by 7 bases, and 16 bases separated the two germline ends. CDR1 and CDR2 (germline): LNHDA, SQIVND (reference sequence). The CDR3 is made up of 15 amino acids. The CDR3 loop is CASSIGGKGSGGYTF. The CDR3 DNA is TGTGCCAGTAGTATAGGGGGAAAAGGGAGCGGTGGCTACACCTTC.

This clone was seen a handful of times. The same CDR3 can be traced to other DNA sequences in this sample. The V gene is TRBV6-1, the J gene TRBJ1-5; D is uncertain. V shed 0 bases and J shed 6 bases, with 6 bases lying between them. The CDR3 has 13 amino acids. Per the germline V gene, CDR1 is MNHNS and CDR2 is SASEGT. The chain's CDR3 is CASSEASFQPQHF. CDR3 sequence (DNA): TGTGCCAGCAGTGAAGCGTCTTTTCAGCCCCAGCATTTT.

The chain recombines TRBV4-1 with TRBJ2-3; 9 nucleotides match TRBD1. The CDR3 contains 18 residues. Germline-derived CDR1 and CDR2 are MGHRA and YSYEKL. V dropped 2 bases and J dropped 3; count of bases not matched to a gene: 12. The CDR3 DNA sequence: TGCGCCAGCAGCCAAAGGGGGGGGACAGGGCTTAATACAGATACGCAGTATTTT. Its protein is CASSQRGGTGLNTDTQYF.

This clone was observed a few times. The chain is built from TRBV7-2 and TRBJ2-1; a weak D match, TRBD2 (5 bases). The CDR3 sequence is 15 residues long. V shed 0 bases and J shed 4 bases, with 10 bases lying between them. Germline lookup yields CDR1 SGHTA and CDR2 FQGNSA. The chain's CDR3 is CASSLAGAGYNEQFF. The DNA of the CDR3 is TGTGCCAGCAGCTTAGCGGGAGCTGGGTACAATGAGCAGTTCTTC.

The chain combines TRBV5-4 with TRBJ2-3; 7 nucleotides agree with TRBD2. This CDR3 is 15 amino acids long. The V segment lost 2 bases and the J segment 0 bases; nucleotides outside the gene matches: 3. Germline V gene data show CDR1 as SGHNT and CDR2 as YYREEE (reference sequence). This CDR3 reads CASSFAGASTDTQYF. The CDR3 nucleotides are TGTGCCAGCAGCTTTGCGGGAGCTAGCACAGATACGCAGTATTTT.

This chain uses TRBV27 with TRBJ1-4; 8 positions agree with TRBD1. Germline lookup yields CDR1 MNHEY and CDR2 SMNVEV (reference sequence). V lost 6 bases to trimming and J lost 4 bases; unmatched junction nucleotides: 4. There are 14 residues in the CDR3. This CDR3 is CASRMDRVNEKLFF. The CDR3 nucleotides read TGTGCCAGCAGAATGGACAGGGTTAATGAAAAACTGTTTTTT.

This clone was recorded only once. This may stem from a read error, because a much larger clone lies one nucleotide away. The sample has other DNA sequences that encode this CDR3 too. V is TRBV4-1 and J is TRBJ2-7; a weak D match, TRBD2 (5 bases). The CDR3 length is 18 residues. The V end lost 0 bases, the J end lost 0 bases, and 18 bases lay between the germline ends. Germline V gene sequence: CDR1 MGHRA, CDR2 YSYEKL. In DNA form, the CDR3 reads TGCGCCAGCAGCCAAGATATTCCGCGTCTAGCCTACTCCTACGAGCAGTACTTC. This codes for CASSQDIPRLAYSYEQYF.

This clone was picked up one time. The chain is built from TRBV6-6 and TRBJ1-5; D may be TRBD1 (6 bases). The CDR3 extends over 13 amino acids. Germline V gene sequence: CDR1 MNHNY, CDR2 SVGAGI (reference sequence). Trimming stripped 6 bases from V and 4 bases from J, with 10 bases between. The CDR3 nucleotides read TGTGCCAGCAGATACAGGGCTAATCAGCCCCAGCATTTT. It encodes CASRYRANQPQHF.

The rearrangement uses TRBV4-3 and TRBJ1-3; D ambiguous. The CDR3 has 16 residues. CDR1 and CDR2 from the germline V gene are LGHNA and YSLEER. Trimming took 3 bases from V and 4 from J, leaving 16 bases between them. The CDR3 DNA reads as TGCGCCAGCAGCCATAAGCACGCAAAAGCAGGAAACACCATATATTTT. It translates to CASSHKHAKAGNTIYF.

The chain is built from TRBV4-3 and TRBJ1-5; the D is unclear. The CDR3 is made up of 15 amino acids. The germline gives CDR1 LGHNA, CDR2 YSLEER. The V end lost 0 bases, the J end lost 6 bases, and 12 bases lay between the germline ends. The CDR3 DNA follows: TGCGCCAGCAGCCAAGAGGTAGTTCCTAGTCAGCCCCAGCATTTT. This gives the protein CASSQEVVPSQPQHF.